This record looks at one TCR beta chain sequence and its context. Its antigen is not known. The record originates from a study of OX40 agonist ivuxolimab in advanced cancers. Study as a whole: The patients received agonistic anti-OX40 (CD134) antibody ivuxolimab. The study enrolled dose-escalation patients with hepatocellular carcinoma, melanoma, renal cell or head and neck cancer.

At cycle 4 day 1, cycle 7 day 1, and baseline, blood was sampled. Produced via immunoSEQ multiplex PCR; TCRdb's table is partial and in-frame only. The repertoire includes tens of thousands of clones, approximately 80% of them detected once, and 2.5% to 3% sits in the top ten. Whole-study findings and limits: Specificity for antigen went undetermined in the expanded peripheral T cells.

The ends were cut back, 10 bases at V and 5 bases at J, with 14 bases in the middle. The CDR3 has 13 residues. From germline, CDR1 is MNHEY and CDR2 SMNVEV (reference sequence). This clonotype was obtained from an adult with an advanced solid tumor such as melanoma, head and neck, liver or kidney cancer. The source material was CD4+ or CD8+ T cells sorted from blood, sampled in a trial of the OX40 agonist ivuxolimab. The V call is TRBV27, the J call TRBJ1-4; no definite D call. CDR3 nucleotide sequence: TGTGCCACCTCCCGGGGAAGCAATGAAAAACTGTTTTTT. This sequence encodes CATSRGSNEKLFF.